Described below is a single T cell receptor beta chain sequence and its context. The data are from a study of blood T cell repertoires in COVID-19. Study in general: Whether acute or convalescent, the COVID-19 samples came from the United States, Italy and Spain.

Authors' methods: The authors estimated nucleated cell counts from reference gene primer amplification. This table comes from immunoSEQ multiplex PCR, and its TCRdb copy is limited to in-frame clones, with some not included. The DNA was the basis for D and trimming; V, J and clone size are from that table. The repertoire holds 60,000 to 85,000 clones, with about four fifths as singletons. This CDR3 has 14 amino acids. Germline assignment: CDR1 LNHDA and CDR2 SQIVND (reference sequence). V dropped 5 bases and J dropped 2 bases, with 12 bases sitting between them. The sequence was collected from a human donor in a cohort sampled during active COVID-19. Sequencing was performed on peripheral blood. The chain joins TRBV19 to TRBJ2-5; D perhaps matches TRBD1 (6 bases). CDR3 DNA: TGTGCCAGTAGTGAAGGACAGTTGCAAGAGACCCAGTACTTC. Encoded protein: CASSEGQLQETQYF.